This entry concerns a single T cell receptor beta chain. These data are taken from a study of response to subunit inactivated influenza vaccine. This CDR3 spans 15 amino acids. V shed 7 bases, J shed 1 base, and the junction held 2 bases outside the gene matches. Germline assignment: CDR1 SGHTA and CDR2 FQGNSA. TCRdb re-derived calls from the RT-PCR reads in MiXCR, one entry per CDR3 protein. This sample carries about 540,000 distinct CDR3 sequences, roughly a quarter of them seen once, and the ten largest clones take 2.8%. The same sample was also studied in work on T cells expressing NK-cell markers. From that report: In generating TCR beta cDNA, 5'RACE template switching with UMIs was used. Within several experiments, an anti-gamma-delta TCR antibody kept the sorting limited to alpha-beta TCR T cells. A few donors likewise had their CD3+CD56-NKG2C+ fraction led by these clonotypes.

This sample comprised CD4+ T cells sorted from PBMCs, obtained approximately 12 days after vaccination. This receptor was identified in a man aged 45 to 65 who received an inactivated influenza vaccine. The chain joins TRBV7-2 to TRBJ2-2, with 11 bases lining up with TRBD2. As DNA, the CDR3 is TGTGCCAGCAAGCTAGCGGGGGGGAACACCGGGGAGCTGTTTTTT. It translates to CASKLAGGNTGELFF.